These 2 T cell receptor beta chains came from one sample sequenced in a study of T cell responses to AZD1222 COVID-19 vaccine. Repertoires were generated with immunoSEQ multiplex PCR, while TCRdb's copy carries only in-frame clones and drops some. The table lists about 140,000 clones, 80% to 95% of them singletons. This specimen was peripheral blood, taken on day 0 of AZD1222 vaccination. Source of these receptors: an adult in good health.

The V gene is TRBV6-5, the J gene TRBJ2-7, with no clear D. With 8 bases removed from V and 2 bases from J, the gap between germline ends came to 10 bases. CDR1 is MNHEY, CDR2 SVGAGI, per germline. The CDR3 length is 12 residues. The CDR3 coding sequence is TGTGCCAGCTCCGGGCCCCCCTACGAGCAGTACTTC. Amino acid sequence: CASSGPPYEQYF.

This sequence joins TRBV5-6 and TRBJ1-1; the D is unclear. Germline CDR1 is SGHDT and CDR2 is YYEEEE. CDR3 length: 14 amino acids. With 2 bases removed from V and 1 base from J, the gap between germline ends came to 9 bases. The CDR3 protein is CASSFGRRNTEAFF. The CDR3 DNA follows: TGTGCCAGCAGCTTTGGGCGGCGGAACACTGAAGCTTTCTTT. The full variable domain, with the rest looked up from reference TRBV5-6 and TRBJ1-1, is DAGVTQSPTHLIKTRGQQVTLRCSPKSGHDTVSWYQQALGQGPQFIFQYYEEEERQRGNFPDRFSGHQFPNYSSELNVNALLLGDSALYLCASSFGRRNTEAFFGQGTRLTVV.